A single sample gave rise to the 13 T cell receptor beta chains below, sequenced in a study of shared clonotypes between healthy human individuals. Assay used: immunoSEQ multiplex PCR; TCRdb lists only in-frame clones, some missing. Counted here are 2 million to 2.5 million clones, nearly 97% occurring once; the ten biggest clones make up approximately 0.13%. The sample was naive CD4+ T cells sorted from blood. Stated subset: CD45RA+ positively selected. These TCRs come from a man younger than 30 in good health.

The V gene is TRBV7-6, the J gene TRBJ1-6; D call uncertain. V was clipped by 4 bases and J by 8 bases, with 9 bases between them. CDR3 length: 13 residues. Per germline, CDR1 SGHVS and CDR2 FNYEAQ. The CDR3 DNA follows: TGTGCCAGCAGCTCGGTTTCAGATTCACCCCTCCACTTT. Translation gives CASSSVSDSPLHF.

The sample holds a few counts of this clone. The chain has TRBV13 and TRBJ2-7, with 7 nucleotides matching TRBD2. Unmatched junction bases numbered 8, after V lost 8 bases and J lost 4 bases. The CDR3 is made up of 13 amino acids. Germline lookup yields CDR1 PRHDT and CDR2 FYEKMQ (reference sequence). The CDR3 spells CASGGRATYEQYF. The CDR3 DNA follows: TGTGCCAGCGGAGGGAGGGCAACTTACGAGCAGTACTTC.

The chain employs TRBV7-9 and TRBJ2-1, with 11 bases lining up with TRBD1. This CDR3 has 13 amino acids. The J segment lost 9 bases and the V segment lost 6 bases, leaving 4 bases of the junction unmatched. Germline V gives CDR1 SEHNR, CDR2 FQNEAQ (reference sequence). In nucleotides, the CDR3 is TGTGCCAGCAGAAAGGGACAGGGGGTTGAGCAGTTCTTC. Translated, it gives CASRKGQGVEQFF.

This sequence joins TRBV4-3 and TRBJ1-5; a possible D gene is TRBD1 (5 bases). The CDR3 totals 13 residues. Germline values: CDR1 LGHNA, CDR2 YSLEER. The V gene lost 0 bases and the J gene lost 12 bases, with 12 bases spanning the gap. Here the CDR3 DNA reads TGCGCCAGCAGCCAAGATCTCGGGGACGACCAGCATTTT. This gives the protein CASSQDLGDDQHF.

CDR3: CASSSPSGGGNSPLHF. DNA of the CDR3: TGTGCCAGCAGCTCCCCCAGTGGGGGAGGTAATTCACCCCTCCACTTT. This rearrangement joins TRBV5-4 to TRBJ1-6, with a tentative D call TRBD1 (5 bases). The CDR3 extends over 16 amino acids. Germline CDR1 is SGHNT and CDR2 is YYREEE (reference sequence). V gave up 3 bases and J gave up 6 bases, with 16 bases separating them.

The gene calls are TRBV28 and TRBJ2-3, with 7 bases that match TRBD1. The CDR3 is 16 residues long. Germline CDR1 is MDHEN and CDR2 is SYDVKM. J gave up 2 bases and V 8 bases, and 13 bases lay outside the gene matches. CDR3 amino acids: CASFPLTGVLTDTQYF. CDR3 DNA sequence: TGTGCCAGCTTCCCCCTAACAGGGGTCCTCACAGATACGCAGTATTTT.

The rearrangement joins TRBV6-4 to TRBJ2-7; no firm D call. V lost 1 base to trimming and J lost 2 bases, with 12 bases between them. The length of the CDR3 is 15 residues. The germline V gene has CDR1 MRHNA and CDR2 SNTAGT. The CDR3 here is CASSDYILPPYEQYF. The CDR3 DNA reads TGTGCCAGCAGTGACTACATTCTTCCCCCCTACGAGCAGTACTTC.

The CDR3 DNA sequence: TGTGCCAGTAGCGTACCGGGACCCTTTGGCTACACCTTC. Encoded protein: CASSVPGPFGYTF. V gene TRBV19 combines with J gene TRBJ1-2, with D possibly TRBD1 on 5 matching bases. The CDR3 has 13 amino acids. From germline, CDR1 is LNHDA and CDR2 SQIVND (reference sequence). Trimming pared 6 bases from V and 7 bases from J, leaving 15 bases between.

The chain is built from TRBV5-8 and TRBJ1-3; D is unclear. The CDR3 is made up of 17 amino acids. Germline CDR1 is SGHTS and CDR2 is YDEGEE. V was shortened by 3 bases and J by 1 base, with 17 bases between the two germline ends. For the CDR3, the DNA is TGTGCCAGCAGCTCCACCTCGGGTCGCAGGTCTGGAAACACCATATATTTT. Translating it yields CASSSTSGRRSGNTIYF.

The V call is TRBV6-1, the J call TRBJ2-2; D tentatively fits TRBD1 or TRBD2 (5 bases each). The CDR3 sequence is 15 residues long. The germline CDR1 and CDR2 sequences are MNHNS and SASEGT. Trimming left V 4 bases short and J 3 bases short, with 12 bases between. Here the CDR3 DNA reads TGTGCCAGCAGTGCCTTTCGGGGCGACACCGGGGAGCTGTTTTTT. Protein: CASSAFRGDTGELFF.

The V call is TRBV19, the J call TRBJ2-7, with D hard to call. This CDR3 region has 14 residues. CDR1 and CDR2 from the germline V gene are LNHDA and SQIVND (reference sequence). The V end was cut by 1 base, the J end by 2 bases, with 9 bases between. In DNA form, the CDR3 reads TGTGCCAGTAGTATAGCCCCCGTCCCCTACGAGCAGTACTTC. As protein: CASSIAPVPYEQYF.

The chain combines TRBV27 with TRBJ2-7; D is possibly TRBD2 (6 bases). The germline V and J ends were trimmed by 6 bases and 2 bases, with 11 bases remaining between them. The CDR3 runs 13 residues. Germline V CDR1 and CDR2: MNHEY, SMNVEV (reference sequence). CDR3 sequence (DNA): TGTGCCAGCAGCCCCCGCGGGACCTACGAGCAGTACTTC. Encoded protein: CASSPRGTYEQYF.

V is TRBV7-8 and J is TRBJ2-1; unclear D gene. This CDR3 is built from 15 residues. The germline V gene has CDR1 SGHVS and CDR2 FQNEAQ. Trimming shortened V by 2 bases and J by 0 bases, and 8 bases separated the two germline ends. CDR3 protein: CASSLIPGSYNEQFF. CDR3 DNA: TGTGCCAGCAGCTTAATCCCGGGCTCCTACAATGAGCAGTTCTTC.